These T cell receptor beta chains were read from a single sample in a study of blood T cell repertoires in COVID-19. Generated by immunoSEQ multiplex PCR, the TCRdb table keeps only in-frame clones and is missing some. Here the sample spans over 250,000 clones, 65% to 85% being singletons. Sequencing was carried out using peripheral blood. These receptors were obtained from a human donor with COVID-19, enrolled during active disease. The donor label of this sample is uncertain. Both conserved end residues are part of each CDR3. D genes are given only for firm matches. Rows give clone size only sometimes, using once, few, many, or a class for an expanded clone.

clone size	J gene	D gene	V gene	CDR3 DNA	CDR3 protein
once	TRBJ1-6	.	TRBV5-1	TGCGCCAGCAGCTTGGCCGGGGGGGCGGATTCACCCCTCCACTTT	CASSLAGGADSPLHF
.	TRBJ1-1	TRBD1	TRBV9	TGTGCCAGCAGCGCCGGTTACGGACAGGGCAAAGCTTTCTTT	CASSAGYGQGKAFF
.	TRBJ2-3	.	TRBV28	TGTGCCAGCAGTTCATCCAGAACAGGGATTCCCACAGATACGCAGTATTTT	CASSSSRTGIPTDTQYF
.	TRBJ2-5	TRBD2	TRBV5-4	TGTGCCAGCAGCCTTCCCCCCTTGTCCGGGAGGGGAGAGACCCAGTACTTC	CASSLPPLSGRGETQYF
.	TRBJ2-7	TRBD2	TRBV7-8	TGTGCCAGCAGCCGATTTACTAGCGGTTTGGCGGGATACTTC	CASSRFTSGLAGYF
.	TRBJ2-3	TRBD2	TRBV30	TGTGCCTGGAGTCTGGGAGGGTCGGCAGATACGCAGTATTTT	CAWSLGGSADTQYF
.	TRBJ2-3	TRBD2	TRBV6-6	TGTGCCAGCAGCCGCGGGACTAGCCGCACAGATACGCAGTATTTT	CASSRGTSRTDTQYF
.	TRBJ2-2	TRBD1	TRBV6-5	TGTGCCAGCAGTTATACCCGGGACAGGGGGCTGTTTTTT	CASSYTRDRGLFF
.	TRBJ2-2	TRBD2	TRBV5-1	TGCGCCAGCAGGGTCCAGACTAGCGGCAACACCGGGGAGCTGTTTTTT	CASRVQTSGNTGELFF
few	TRBJ1-3	.	TRBV3-1/TRBV3-2	TGTGCCAGCAGTTACTCTGGAAACACCATATATTTT	CASSYSGNTIYF
few	TRBJ2-5	TRBD2	TRBV5-4	TGTGCCAGCAGCCTAGCGGGAGCGGGGCAAGAGACCCAGTACTTC	CASSLAGAGQETQYF
.	TRBJ2-2	.	TRBV2	TGTGCCAGCAGGAGTCAGAACACCGGGGAGCTGTTTTTT	CASRSQNTGELFF
.	TRBJ2-2	.	TRBV19	TGTGCCAGTAGTACCACAGGGTGGGACACCGGGGAGCTGTTTTTT	CASSTTGWDTGELFF
few	TRBJ1-3	.	TRBV9	TGTGCCAGCAGCGTAAGGCAACAGGGTGCCGGAAACACCATATATTTT	CASSVRQQGAGNTIYF
.	TRBJ1-6	.	TRBV15	TGTGCCACCAGCGGGCTGATCAATTCACCCCTCCACTTT	CATSGLINSPLHF
.	TRBJ1-2	.	TRBV5-6	TGTGCCAGCAGCGAGACAGGAGTCTGGTCCTATGGCTACACCTTC	CASSETGVWSYGYTF
once	TRBJ2-3	TRBD2	TRBV10-3	TGTGCCATCTTAGGGACTAGCGGGAGAACCGGTGGAAGAGATACGCAGTATTTT	CAILGTSGRTGGRDTQYF
.	TRBJ1-5	.	TRBV2	TGTGCCAGCAGCATCGGCCCCGGACAGATCAATCAGCCCCAGCATTTT	CASSIGPGQINQPQHF